The clone carrying this T cell receptor (beta chain) was seen a handful of times. What it binds is not known. This sample is drawn from a study of naive and memory T cell subsets. The SP2 primer and nested alpha and beta constant region primers amplified ligated cDNA in four rounds. Blood and skin TCR RNA was reverse transcribed with alpha and beta constant primers. TCRdb used MiXCR to reprocess the 5' RACE reads, holding one entry per CDR3 protein. The table shows about 62,000 distinct CDR3 sequences, with approximately 8% occurring only once. Findings of the study overall: This RNA-based method may be sensitive to activation-related transcript changes.

A UMI-containing oligonucleotide was joined by 3' ligation to the TCR cDNA template. Whole blood, 2.5 ml, came from adult healthy volunteers. This CDR3 is 17 amino acids long. Trimming at V came to 5 bases and at J to 7 bases, leaving 12 bases not matched to a gene. Germline V lookup: CDR1 PRHDT, CDR2 FYEKMQ (reference sequence). This TCR was recovered from a female donor in good health. The rearrangement joins TRBV13 to TRBJ2-1, with TRBD2 matching over 12 bases. CDR3 bases: TGTGCCAGCAGCCAAGATCCTAGCGGGGGGGCCTGGAATGAGCAGTTCTTC. This translates into CASSQDPSGGAWNEQFF.